This T cell receptor beta chain was identified in a study of CD8 T cells in ankylosing spondylitis. TCRdb re-derived calls from the 5' RACE reads in MiXCR, one entry per CDR3 protein. The sample shows about 360,000 distinct CDR3 sequences, roughly 20% of them seen only once. Germline V gene data show CDR1 as MGHRA and CDR2 as YSYEKL. This CDR3 region has 15 residues. V trimming: 3 bases; J trimming: 4 bases; junction bases outside the gene matches: 8. The clonotype originates from a male donor with ankylosing spondylitis or in good health (not recorded which). Sequenced sample: blood, either unsorted or a sorted T cell fraction (not recorded which). The chain recombines TRBV4-1 with TRBJ2-7, with 8 bases aligning to TRBD1. The CDR3 spells CASSQGQASPYEQYF. The DNA of the CDR3 is TGCGCCAGCAGCCAGGGACAGGCCTCTCCTTACGAGCAGTACTTC.